A selection of T cell receptor beta chains follows, all from one sample in a study of CD8 T cells in ankylosing spondylitis. TCRdb ran MiXCR on the 5' RACE reads and lists one entry per CDR3 protein. The sample contains approximately 100,000 distinct CDR3 sequences, 8% to 10% of which appear only once. Material: blood, either unsorted or a sorted T cell fraction (not recorded which). The source is a male donor with ankylosing spondylitis or in good health (not recorded which). Both conserved end residues are part of each CDR3. The order of the fields is CDR3 protein, CDR3 DNA, J gene, clone size, D gene, V gene. D genes are given only for firm matches. Size is stated for part of the rows, as once, few or many counts, or as a class when the clone is expanded.

CASSRGPRRNQPQHF | TGTGCCAGCAGTCGGGGGCCTCGTCGCAATCAGCCCCAGCATTTT | TRBJ1-5 | many | - | TRBV6-1
CASSPGASGRIYEQYF | TGTGCCAGCAGCCCCGGGGCTAGCGGGAGGATTTACGAGCAGTACTTC | TRBJ2-7 | many | TRBD2 | TRBV5-6
CSARISGNTIYF | TGCAGTGCTAGGATCTCTGGAAACACCATATATTTT | TRBJ1-3 | many | - | TRBV20-1
CASSHPDRGTYEQYF | TGTGCCAGCAGCCACCCGGACAGGGGCACCTACGAGCAGTACTTC | TRBJ2-7 | many | TRBD1 | TRBV5-4
CSAETTSYNEQFF | TGCAGCGCCGAGACAACTTCCTACAATGAGCAGTTCTTC | TRBJ2-1 | - | - | TRBV29-1
CASITVSGANVLTF | TGTGCCAGCATAACGGTCTCTGGGGCCAACGTCCTGACTTTC | TRBJ2-6 | many | - | TRBV2
CASSPGLAKTIQYF | TGTGCCAGCAGCCCGGGGCTGGCCAAAACCATTCAGTACTTC | TRBJ2-4 | - | - | TRBV5-5
CASSQRQGNTEAFF | TGCGCCAGCAGCCAACGACAGGGGAACACTGAAGCTTTCTTT | TRBJ1-1 | many | TRBD1 | TRBV5-1
CASKLRTFATNEKLFF | TGCGCCAGCAAGTTGAGGACATTTGCAACTAATGAAAAACTGTTTTTT | TRBJ1-4 | many | - | TRBV4-1
CSVDRDYGYTF | TGCAGCGTTGATCGGGATTATGGCTACACCTTC | TRBJ1-2 | - | - | TRBV29-1
CASSFGGSTGELFF | TGTGCCAGCAGCTTCGGCGGATCCACCGGGGAGCTGTTTTTT | TRBJ2-2 | few | - | TRBV7-2
CASSLRGTGANVLTF | TGTGCCAGCAGTTTAAGAGGGACTGGGGCCAACGTCCTGACTTTC | TRBJ2-6 | - | - | TRBV12-3/TRBV12-4
CASSLMSGVAETQYF | TGCGCCAGCAGCTTGATGTCGGGAGTGGCCGAGACCCAGTACTTC | TRBJ2-5 | many | - | TRBV5-1
CSAPDRDYGYTF | TGCAGTGCGCCGGACAGGGACTATGGCTACACCTTC | TRBJ1-2 | many | TRBD1 | TRBV20-1
CASSLYRTDQETQYF | TGTGCCAGCAGTTTATACAGAACAGATCAAGAGACCCAGTACTTC | TRBJ2-5 | many | - | TRBV28
CSAEGTGGYEQYF | TGCAGTGCAGAAGGGACAGGGGGATACGAGCAGTACTTC | TRBJ2-7 | many | TRBD1 | TRBV20-1
CASGPALGINYGYTF | TGTGCTAGTGGTCCCGCCCTGGGCATAAACTATGGCTACACCTTC | TRBJ1-2 | many | - | TRBV12-5
CASSRTGAEAFF | TGTGCCAGCAGTAGGACAGGGGCTGAAGCTTTCTTT | TRBJ1-1 | many | TRBD1 | TRBV12-3/TRBV12-4
CASSDRRQSNTGELFF | TGTGCCAGCAGCGACCGCAGGCAGTCGAACACCGGGGAGCTGTTTTTT | TRBJ2-2 | - | - | TRBV11-3
CASSSAVTDTQYF | TGTGCCAGCAGCTCGGCGGTCACAGATACGCAGTATTTT | TRBJ2-3 | few | - | TRBV5-4
CASSHATTGDTGELFF | TGTGCCAGCAGCCATGCAACTACCGGGGACACCGGGGAGCTGTTTTTT | TRBJ2-2 | many | - | TRBV14
CSARSTAGVDTQYF | TGCAGTGCTAGATCGACGGCCGGGGTTGATACGCAGTATTTT | TRBJ2-3 | many | - | TRBV20-1
CASSLDGPTTDTQYF | TGTGCCAGCAGCTTAGATGGACCGACCACAGATACGCAGTATTTT | TRBJ2-3 | few | - | TRBV11-2
CASSLLTLGEQYF | TGTGCCAGCAGCTTACTAACCCTCGGCGAGCAGTACTTC | TRBJ2-7 | - | - | TRBV7-9
CASSESLGTGNLYGYTF | TGTGCCAGCAGTGAATCTTTAGGGACAGGGAATCTCTATGGCTACACCTTC | TRBJ1-2 | many | TRBD1 | TRBV25-1
CASSPLGSGNSYEQYF | TGTGCCAGCTCACCACTTGGTAGCGGAAATTCCTACGAGCAGTACTTC | TRBJ2-7 | many | - | TRBV18
CASSLLAANTGELFF | TGTGCCAGCAGCTTACTAGCAGCAAACACCGGGGAGCTGTTTTTT | TRBJ2-2 | many | - | TRBV7-2
CASSLLGMVETGVRIGELFF | TGTGCCAGCAGCTTACTCGGAATGGTCGAAACAGGGGTGCGCATCGGGGAGCTGTTTTTT | TRBJ2-2 | - | TRBD1 | TRBV7-3
CASSRDRVNQPQHF | TGTGCCAGCAGTCGAGACAGGGTCAATCAGCCCCAGCATTTT | TRBJ1-5 | few | TRBD1 | TRBV6-2/TRBV6-3
CASSPGGSPDTQYF | TGTGCCAGCAGCCCGGGGGGGAGCCCAGATACGCAGTATTTT | TRBJ2-3 | many | TRBD2 | TRBV9
CSARGGYSNQPQHF | TGCAGTGCTAGGGGGGGGTATAGCAATCAGCCCCAGCATTTT | TRBJ1-5 | many | - | TRBV20-1
CASSFQGATNYGYTF | TGTGCCAGCAGCTTTCAGGGGGCCACTAACTATGGCTACACCTTC | TRBJ1-2 | many | TRBD1 | TRBV7-9
CASSLTGSDTGELFF | TGTGCCAGCTCCCTGACAGGGTCGGACACCGGGGAGCTGTTTTTT | TRBJ2-2 | many | TRBD1 | TRBV18
CASSRTLFTVLYEQYF | TGTGCCAGCAGCCGGACTCTTTTCACGGTCCTCTACGAGCAGTACTTC | TRBJ2-7 | many | - | TRBV5-6
CSVGETGIETQYF | TGCAGCGTCGGGGAGACAGGGATTGAGACCCAGTACTTC | TRBJ2-5 | many | TRBD1 | TRBV29-1
CASSPRTSGDNEQFF | TGTGCCAGCAGCCCCCGGACTAGCGGGGACAATGAGCAGTTCTTC | TRBJ2-1 | many | TRBD2 | TRBV7-3
CSARDLLAGAYNEQFF | TGCAGTGCTAGAGATCTCCTAGCGGGGGCCTACAATGAGCAGTTCTTC | TRBJ2-1 | many | TRBD2 | TRBV20-1
CSAIGTADQPQHF | TGCAGTGCTATCGGGACAGCCGATCAGCCCCAGCATTTT | TRBJ1-5 | many | TRBD1 | TRBV20-1
CASSAGLANTGELFF | TGTGCCAGCAGTGCGGGACTCGCGAACACCGGGGAGCTGTTTTTT | TRBJ2-2 | many | - | TRBV2
CASSLQSAQIPNEQFF | TGCGCCAGCAGCTTGCAGAGCGCCCAAATTCCGAATGAGCAGTTCTTC | TRBJ2-1 | many | - | TRBV5-1
CAISLQGRETQYF | TGTGCCATCAGTTTACAGGGTCGTGAGACCCAGTACTTC | TRBJ2-5 | many | - | TRBV10-3
CASSSMGFSYNEQFF | TGTGCCAGCAGCTCGATGGGATTCTCCTACAATGAGCAGTTCTTC | TRBJ2-1 | many | - | TRBV7-2
CAIGSSGLFGGELFF | TGTGCCATCGGTTCTTCGGGGCTATTCGGCGGGGAGCTGTTTTTT | TRBJ2-2 | many | - | TRBV10-3
CASSRLTGMGNTEAFF | TGTGCCAGCAGTCGCCTCACAGGGATGGGGAACACTGAAGCTTTCTTT | TRBJ1-1 | few | - | TRBV4-2
CASSLNGLNEQFF | TGTGCCAGCAGCTTAAACGGGCTGAATGAGCAGTTCTTC | TRBJ2-1 | few | - | TRBV7-9
CASSGGAAGPGNTIYF | TGTGCCAGTAGCGGGGGAGCTGCTGGTCCTGGAAACACCATATATTTT | TRBJ1-3 | - | - | TRBV19
CASSFLNADEQFF | TGTGCCAGCAGTTTCCTCAACGCGGATGAGCAGTTCTTC | TRBJ2-1 | few | - | TRBV27
CASSQDPGPRGAFF | TGCGCCAGCAGCCAAGATCCAGGGCCCCGGGGAGCTTTCTTT | TRBJ1-1 | many | - | TRBV4-1
CSALYRAYEQFF | TGCAGTGCCCTGTACCGGGCCTATGAGCAGTTCTTC | TRBJ2-1 | many | - | TRBV20-1
CASSLGATQYF | TGTGCCAGCAGCCTGGGAGCCACCCAGTACTTC | TRBJ2-5 | many | - | TRBV4-2
CASTLGRYYGYTF | TGTGCCAGCACCTTAGGGCGATACTATGGCTACACCTTC | TRBJ1-2 | many | - | TRBV7-9
CASSRLAGAPGTQYF | TGTGCCAGCAGTCGACTAGCGGGGGCCCCAGGGACCCAGTACTTC | TRBJ2-5 | many | TRBD2 | TRBV7-2
CASSFNGQGFTDTQYF | TGCGCCAGCAGCTTTAATGGACAGGGATTCACAGATACGCAGTATTTT | TRBJ2-3 | many | TRBD1 | TRBV5-1